Below are 11 T cell receptor beta chains sequenced from a single sample in a study of identical twins. TCRdb re-called the 5' RACE reads with MiXCR, one entry per CDR3 protein. The sample has approximately 210,000 distinct CDR3 sequences; approximately 5.9% are singletons. These data also formed part of another study, on T cells expressing NK-cell markers.

Sequences were obtained from CD8+ T cells sorted from blood. Receptor source: a woman younger than 35 in good health.

About this clonotype itself: A much larger clone is a single base away; this may be a read error. The CDR3 loop reads CATSRDQSATPYDEQFF. In DNA, the CDR3 is TGTGCCACCAGCAGAGATCAGAGCGCTACTCCCTACGATGAGCAGTTCTTC. V gene TRBV15 combines with J gene TRBJ2-1; D remains ambiguous. Germline V lookup: CDR1 LNHNV, CDR2 YYDKDF (reference sequence). The CDR3 spans 17 residues.

This clonotype was found many times. The chain employs TRBV3-1 and TRBJ2-2; the D gene is possibly TRBD2 (6 bases). V was clipped by 4 bases and J by 3 bases, with 18 bases between them. Germline assignment: CDR1 LGHDT and CDR2 YNNKEL (reference sequence). The CDR3 is 17 amino acids. CDR3: CASSPLVRLGHTGELFF. CDR3 bases: TGTGCCAGCAGCCCTCTCGTGAGACTAGGGCACACCGGGGAGCTGTTTTTT.

This clonotype was seen only a few times. The rearrangement links TRBV27 to TRBJ2-7; 10 nucleotides align to TRBD1. The V gene end was trimmed by 7 bases and the J gene end by 7 bases; junction bases not matched to a gene: 10. Germline CDR1 is MNHEY and CDR2 is SMNVEV (reference sequence). This CDR3 is 14 amino acids long. The CDR3 loop reads CASTRTGGAFEQYF. CDR3 in DNA: TGTGCCAGCACCCGGACAGGGGGGGCATTTGAGCAGTACTTC.

This clonotype was seen only a few times. This chain links TRBV7-9 with TRBJ2-7; the match to TRBD2 covers 11 bases. The CDR3 covers 15 residues. Germline lookup yields CDR1 SEHNR and CDR2 FQNEAQ (reference sequence). The V gene end was trimmed by 4 bases and the J gene end by 3 bases; junction bases not matched to a gene: 5. The CDR3 DNA is TGTGCCAGCAGCTCGATAGCGGGAGGGGTCTACGAGCAGTACTTC. It encodes CASSSIAGGVYEQYF.

This clonotype was seen at least ten times. The conserved phenylalanine or tryptophan normally closing the CDR3 is absent here, so this likely arose from a read error. No DNA is shown, since the ends of the CDR3 on it are uncertain; the CDR3 is the one TCRdb lists. CDR3 sequence reads: CASSYSIVGLAGAP. The chain is built from TRBV6-2 or TRBV6-3 and TRBJ2-1; the table gives TRBD2 as D, unverified against the DNA. The CDR3 numbers 14 amino acids, ends counted. Germline CDR1 reads MNHEY; CDR2 reads SVGEGT.

This rearrangement joins TRBV27 to TRBJ2-2; 8 bases align to TRBD1. The germline V gene encodes CDR1 MNHEY and CDR2 SMNVEV (reference sequence). The CDR3 is 13 amino acids. V shed 8 bases and J 6 bases; nucleotides not matched to a gene: 5. The CDR3 protein is CASGSTGAGELFF. As DNA, the CDR3 is TGTGCCAGCGGGTCGACAGGGGCCGGGGAGCTGTTTTTT.

The chain couples TRBV3-1 to TRBJ2-7; tentative D call: TRBD1 (8 bases). With 0 bases removed from V and 2 bases from J, the gap between germline ends came to 17 bases. This CDR3 has 17 amino acids. The germline gives CDR1 LGHDT, CDR2 YNNKEL (reference sequence). CDR3 in amino acids: CASSQDRGGQAAYEQYF. CDR3 coding DNA: TGTGCCAGCAGCCAAGATAGGGGGGGACAGGCAGCCTACGAGCAGTACTTC.

There are a few counts of this clonotype. V gene TRBV9 combines with J gene TRBJ2-1, with D tentatively TRBD1 or TRBD2 (5 bases each). Trimming took off 3 bases at V and 5 bases at J, with 12 bases between the two ends. There are 14 residues in the CDR3. Germline CDR1 and CDR2: SGDLS and YYNGEE. CDR3 loop: CASSGSGTDNEQFF. The CDR3 nucleotides read TGTGCCAGCAGCGGCTCCGGGACCGACAATGAGCAGTTCTTC.

This clonotype has just a few counts. The chain has TRBV7-6 and TRBJ2-3; no clear D gene. Per germline, CDR1 SGHVS and CDR2 FNYEAQ. CDR3 length: 15 amino acids. With 1 base removed from V and 0 bases from J, the gap between germline ends came to 8 bases. CDR3 in amino acids: CASSLGPSSTDTQYF. In DNA form, the CDR3 reads TGTGCCAGCAGCTTAGGCCCCAGTAGCACAGATACGCAGTATTTT.

This clonotype was detected many times. CDR3 region: CASSNLLAGDYNEQFF. The CDR3, as DNA: TGTGCCAGCAGCAACCTGCTAGCGGGGGACTACAATGAGCAGTTCTTC. The genes are TRBV7-9 and TRBJ2-1; 10 positions match TRBD2. CDR1 is SEHNR and CDR2 is FQNEAQ in the germline V gene (reference sequence). The CDR3 has 16 residues. V dropped 5 bases and J dropped 3; count of bases not matched to a gene: 7.

This clonotype was observed at least ten times. The V and J genes are TRBV15 and TRBJ2-1; 9 bases match TRBD2. This CDR3 is 16 amino acids long. V lost 6 bases, J lost 5 bases, and 11 bases stayed unmatched. CDR1 and CDR2 (germline): LNHNV, YYDKDF (reference sequence). The CDR3 DNA sequence: TGTGCCACCAGGTTGCAGCGGGAGGTTTCCCACAATGAGCAGTTCTTC. Amino acids: CATRLQREVSHNEQFF.